A selection of T cell receptor beta chains follows, all from one sample in a study of blood T cell repertoires in COVID-19. TCRdb's copy holds only in-frame clones and misses some; the assay was immunoSEQ multiplex PCR. The sample lists approximately 110,000 clones; over 65% were seen once. The sequencing sample was made of peripheral blood. These receptors came from a human donor with acute or convalescent COVID-19. The donor label of this sample is uncertain. Both conserved end residues are part of each CDR3. The D gene is left open where the match is weak. Part of the rows lack a size; the others show once, few, many or a class for expanded clones.

TGTGCCAGCAGCCCTTTACTTAATTCTTATGGCTACACCTTC	CASSPLLNSYGYTF	TRBJ1-2	TRBV6-6	NA	NA
TGTGCCAGCAGCCCACGGGACAGGGCGTCAGGGGCCAACGTCCTGACTTTC	CASSPRDRASGANVLTF	TRBJ2-6	TRBV3-1/TRBV3-2	NA	TRBD1
TGTGCCAGCAGTGAAGACAGGGGGCGCCTGGGCTACACCTTC	CASSEDRGRLGYTF	TRBJ1-2	TRBV2	NA	TRBD1
TGTGCCAGCAGCTTAGGGCCAGGGGAGACTGGCTACACCTTC	CASSLGPGETGYTF	TRBJ1-2	TRBV7-9	NA	NA
TGTGCCAGCAGCCCGGGGGACAGGGTGAACTATGGCTACACCTTC	CASSPGDRVNYGYTF	TRBJ1-2	TRBV5-4	NA	TRBD1
TGTGCCAGCAGCACCTACAGGGGGAATGAGCAGTTCTTC	CASSTYRGNEQFF	TRBJ2-1	TRBV7-3	NA	TRBD1
TGTGCCAGTAGTATTGGGACAGTAAACTACGAGCAGTACTTC	CASSIGTVNYEQYF	TRBJ2-7	TRBV19	NA	TRBD1
TGTGCCAGTAGTACGAGTGGTTCCCGGAGCTCTGAAGCTTTCTTT	CASSTSGSRSSEAFF	TRBJ1-1	TRBV19	NA	NA
TGTGCTAGTGGTTTGCGGCTAGCGAGTTACAATGAGCAGTTCTTC	CASGLRLASYNEQFF	TRBJ2-1	TRBV12-5	NA	NA
TGTGCCAGCAGCCAAGAATATGGGGAGGATCAGCCCCAGCATTTT	CASSQEYGEDQPQHF	TRBJ1-5	TRBV3-1/TRBV3-2	NA	NA
TGTGCCTGGAGTGGTAGGTCCTCGTACAGGGCGTCACCCCTCCACTTT	CAWSGRSSYRASPLHF	TRBJ1-6	TRBV30	NA	NA
TGTGCCAGCAGCTATAAGAGCTCTGGAAACACCATATATTTT	CASSYKSSGNTIYF	TRBJ1-3	TRBV13	few	NA
TGTGCCACCAGCAGAGTATCTGGTTGGACAGGGATAAGTAATCAGCCCCAGCATTTT	CATSRVSGWTGISNQPQHF	TRBJ1-5	TRBV15	NA	TRBD1
TGTGCCAGCAGCCAAAGGGGTGAGCAGTTCTTC	CASSQRGEQFF	TRBJ2-1	TRBV12-3/TRBV12-4	NA	NA
TGCAGTGCTAGTGTGCTGGGGGGGGTTCGGCCCCAGCATTTT	CSASVLGGVRPQHF	TRBJ1-5	TRBV20-1	NA	NA
TGTGCCAGCAGCTTTCGGAAGACTAGCGGGGATGAGCAGTACTTC	CASSFRKTSGDEQYF	TRBJ2-7	TRBV7-9	few	TRBD2
TGTGCCAGCAGCTACCAGGACAATGAGCAGTTCTTC	CASSYQDNEQFF	TRBJ2-1	TRBV4-2	NA	NA
TGTGCCAGCACTCCGGACAGGGGGCTTATAGATACGCAGTATTTT	CASTPDRGLIDTQYF	TRBJ2-3	TRBV25-1	many	TRBD1
TGTGCCAGCAGCTACCGGGGGGGCCGAGAGACCCAGTACTTC	CASSYRGGRETQYF	TRBJ2-5	TRBV13	NA	TRBD2
TGTGCCAGCAGCCGAGGTGGGACTGAAGCTTTCTTT	CASSRGGTEAFF	TRBJ1-1	TRBV6-5	NA	NA
TGTGCCAGCAGCCAAGGGGTTGCGGGGCTTGGAAACACCATATATTTT	CASSQGVAGLGNTIYF	TRBJ1-3	TRBV3-1/TRBV3-2	NA	NA
TGTGCCAGCGATCCGGGAGTCTCAACCAAACAAGAGACCCAGTACTTC	CASDPGVSTKQETQYF	TRBJ2-5	TRBV2	few	NA
TGTGCCAGCGCGGAGCGGAATAGCAATCAGCCCCAGCATTTT	CASAERNSNQPQHF	TRBJ1-5	TRBV6-5	NA	NA
TGTGCCAGCAGCCCCCGGACAGGGAAGGGCGAGCAGTACTTC	CASSPRTGKGEQYF	TRBJ2-7	TRBV7-2	NA	TRBD1
TGTGCCAGTAGTATTGGTAAGCCAGGAAACACTGAAGCTTTCTTT	CASSIGKPGNTEAFF	TRBJ1-1	TRBV19	NA	NA
TGTGCCAGCAGTTCCGGGACTCCAAATCAGCCCCAGCATTTT	CASSSGTPNQPQHF	TRBJ1-5	TRBV2	NA	NA
TGCAGTGCTAGTTACGAAACGGGCTACAATGAGCAGTTCTTC	CSASYETGYNEQFF	TRBJ2-1	TRBV20-1	NA	NA
TGTGCCAGCAAACTGACAGGGCTTCTTCGGGAGACCCAGTACTTC	CASKLTGLLRETQYF	TRBJ2-5	TRBV6-5	NA	TRBD1
TGTGCCAGCAGTTACCCCAGACAGCCCCAGCATTTT	CASSYPRQPQHF	TRBJ1-5	TRBV6-6	NA	NA
TGCAGCGTTCACTGGGGAGGGAGGACTGAAGCTTTCTTT	CSVHWGGRTEAFF	TRBJ1-1	TRBV29-1	once	NA
TGTGCCAGCAGCCGCGCCTATGGCTACACCTTC	CASSRAYGYTF	TRBJ1-2	TRBV3-1/TRBV3-2	NA	NA
TGCGCCAGCAGCCAAGACCGGGACACAAACCTCAGGGCGTCGGAAAAACTGTTTTTT	CASSQDRDTNLRASEKLFF	TRBJ1-4	TRBV4-1	NA	NA
TGTGCCAGCAGTGCGACAGGTGCGGTGGGCGCTGAAGCTTTCTTT	CASSATGAVGAEAFF	TRBJ1-1	TRBV6-4	NA	NA
TGTGCCAGCAGCAACGGACTAGCGGGGGGGCCAGGATCCTACAATGAGCAGTTCTTC	CASSNGLAGGPGSYNEQFF	TRBJ2-1	TRBV9	NA	TRBD2
TGCGCCAGCAGCCCCCGACAGCCAGGCACTGAAGCTTTCTTT	CASSPRQPGTEAFF	TRBJ1-1	TRBV5-1	NA	NA
TGTGCCAGCAGCCAAGAATGGAGGGCGGTCAGGACCCAGTACTTC	CASSQEWRAVRTQYF	TRBJ2-5	TRBV3-1/TRBV3-2	many	NA
TGTGCCAGCAGCTTAGTAGCGCGGGGGGGCTTGCAGACCCAGTACTTC	CASSLVARGGLQTQYF	TRBJ2-5	TRBV7-9	NA	TRBD2
TGTGCCAGCAGCCCCCACTTAGGGGGCGAGTACAATGAGCAGTTCTTC	CASSPHLGGEYNEQFF	TRBJ2-1	TRBV14	NA	TRBD1
TGTGCCAGCAGCTTAGAGCCGGGTATATGGACTGAAGCTTTCTTT	CASSLEPGIWTEAFF	TRBJ1-1	TRBV11-2	few	NA
TGTGCCTGGACCCCCGGGACAGGGAATGAAAAACTGTTTTTT	CAWTPGTGNEKLFF	TRBJ1-4	TRBV30	NA	TRBD1
TGCAGTGCTAGTTGGGGGCCCGATACGCAGTATTTT	CSASWGPDTQYF	TRBJ2-3	TRBV20-1	NA	NA